Sequencing of this T cell receptor beta chain was carried out in a study of blood T cell repertoires in COVID-19. Study in general: Researchers got acute and convalescent COVID-19 samples from the United States, Italy and Spain. The analysed material was cDNA or gDNA that came from T cells, B-cell-depleted T cells, or PBMCs.

V was trimmed by 0 bases and J by 7 bases, leaving 15 bases between them. Germline V gene sequence: CDR1 KGHSH, CDR2 LQKENI. This CDR3 is 16 amino acids long. Original data processing: Reference gene primer amplification gave nucleated cell count estimates. Clones were sequenced by immunoSEQ multiplex PCR, and TCRdb holds only the in-frame ones, with some missing. V and J calls plus clone size are reproduced from that table; the DNA served to infer D and trimming. Among around 97,000 clones listed, about 80% were seen once. This sequence was found in a man aged 65 to 85 with acute or convalescent COVID-19. V gene TRBV18 combines with J gene TRBJ1-4; D ambiguous. The material sequenced was peripheral blood. The CDR3 bases are TGTGCCAGCTCACCACCGGGAAGGGAGAGAGGTGAAAAACTGTTTTTT. Its translation is CASSPPGRERGEKLFF.